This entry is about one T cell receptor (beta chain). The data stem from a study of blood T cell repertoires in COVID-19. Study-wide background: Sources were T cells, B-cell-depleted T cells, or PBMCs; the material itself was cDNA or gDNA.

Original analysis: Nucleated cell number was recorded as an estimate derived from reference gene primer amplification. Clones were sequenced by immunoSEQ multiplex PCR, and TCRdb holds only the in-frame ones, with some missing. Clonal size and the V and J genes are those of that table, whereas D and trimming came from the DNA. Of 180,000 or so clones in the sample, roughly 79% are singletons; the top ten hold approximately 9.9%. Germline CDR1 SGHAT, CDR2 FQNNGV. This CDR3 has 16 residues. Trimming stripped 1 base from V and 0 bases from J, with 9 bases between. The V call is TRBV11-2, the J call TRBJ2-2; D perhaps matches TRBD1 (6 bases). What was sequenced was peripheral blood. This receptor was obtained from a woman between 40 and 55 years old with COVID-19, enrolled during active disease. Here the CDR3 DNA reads TGTGCCAGCAGCTTAGCCGGGACAACGAACACCGGGGAGCTGTTTTTT. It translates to CASSLAGTTNTGELFF.